The 11 T cell receptor beta chains in this list originate from one sample, sequenced in a study of T-cell memory formation after mild COVID-19. TCRdb redid the calling of the 5' RACE reads with MiXCR, one entry per CDR3 protein. The data show some 320,000 distinct CDR3 sequences, roughly an eighth seen once. The sample comprised PBMCs or a T cell subset sorted from them (not recorded which). The receptors originated from a man between 18 and 29 years old who had mild COVID-19 (a few samples of this study predate the infection). Cell type and time point are not known.

V gene TRBV7-9 combines with J gene TRBJ2-3, with TRBD2 matching over 8 bases. The V gene end was trimmed by 6 bases and the J gene end by 2 bases; junction bases not matched to a gene: 10. Per the germline V gene, CDR1 is SEHNR and CDR2 is FQNEAQ (reference sequence). There are 16 residues in the CDR3. The CDR3 sequence: CASSAGLGGFTDTQYF. In DNA, the CDR3 is TGTGCCAGCAGTGCGGGACTAGGGGGTTTCACAGATACGCAGTATTTT.

This clonotype was seen at least ten times. The rearrangement links TRBV12-3 or TRBV12-4 to TRBJ2-5, with D perhaps TRBD2 (5 bases). This CDR3 region has 14 residues. The V end was cut by 4 bases, the J end by 2 bases, with 11 bases between. Here the CDR3 DNA reads TGTGCCAGCAGTTCCAGGACTTTTCAAGAGACCCAGTACTTC. Translating gives CASSSRTFQETQYF.

This clonotype was seen many times. The chain is built from TRBV12-3 or TRBV12-4 and TRBJ1-2; D is ambiguous. This CDR3 has 13 residues. V lost 3 bases, J lost 4 bases, and 9 bases lay in between. DNA of the CDR3: TGTGCCAGCAGTTTTAGGGCTGGCTATGGCTACACCTTC. Translating gives CASSFRAGYGYTF.

This clonotype was picked up a small number of times. The chain is built from TRBV28 and TRBJ2-5; TRBD1 might be the D (5 bases). CDR3 length equals 12 residues. Between the trimmed V and J ends, which lost 3 bases and 6 bases, there was a span of 8 bases. Germline V gene data show CDR1 as MDHEN and CDR2 as SYDVKM. In nucleotides, the CDR3 is TGTGCCAGCAGTTTTATGGGGCAGACCCAGTACTTC. It translates to CASSFMGQTQYF.

The CDR3 DNA reads as TGCAGCGTTGGGACACCTGAAAAACTGTTTTTT. This codes for CSVGTPEKLFF. The chain recombines TRBV29-1 with TRBJ1-4; TRBD1 might be the D (5 bases). Trimming took off 4 bases at V and 7 bases at J, with 7 bases between the two ends. Germline CDR1 SQVTM, CDR2 ANQGSEA. This CDR3 region has 11 residues.

This clonotype has just a few counts. The chain links TRBV7-2 to TRBJ2-7; 13 bases match TRBD2. The length of the CDR3 is 15 residues. CDR1 SGHTA and CDR2 FQGNSA come from the germline V gene. Trimming at V came to 4 bases and at J to 9 bases, leaving 9 bases not matched to a gene. The CDR3 spells CASSSQTSGGLGQYF. DNA for the CDR3: TGTGCCAGCAGCTCACAGACTAGCGGGGGGCTAGGGCAGTACTTC.

This clonotype was detected many times. This chain joins TRBV7-9 and TRBJ2-7; TRBD1 matches at 12 bases. V lost 2 bases, J lost 7 bases, and 9 bases stayed unmatched. Germline CDR1 and CDR2: SEHNR and FQNEAQ (reference sequence). CDR3 length equals 16 residues. The CDR3 here is CASSLRPGQGAAEQYF. The CDR3 DNA sequence: TGTGCCAGCAGCTTACGCCCGGGACAGGGGGCTGCAGAGCAGTACTTC.

The table lists this clonotype with a few counts. This rearrangement joins TRBV6-1 to TRBJ2-5; the D is unclear. The CDR3 spans 14 residues. Germline CDR1 reads MNHNS; CDR2 reads SASEGT. V lost 6 bases and J 1 base, leaving 12 bases between the germline ends. CDR3 bases: TGTGCCAGCAGAGCTAGGGTCTTCCAAGAGACCCAGTACTTC. Translating it yields CASRARVFQETQYF.

This clonotype was picked up many times. The J gene is TRBJ2-1, the V gene TRBV5-1; TRBD1 matches 9 bases. After removal of 1 base from V and 8 bases from J, the junction contained 10 bases not matched to a gene. CDR3 length equals 16 residues. Germline V gene data show CDR1 as SGHRS and CDR2 as YFSETQ. In DNA form, the CDR3 reads TGCGCCAGCAGCTTGTACCGGGACAGGGCCTTTGATGAGCAGTTCTTC. This codes for CASSLYRDRAFDEQFF. Supplemented by reference TRBV5-1 and TRBJ2-1, the full variable domain reads KAGVTQTPRYLIKTRGQQVTLSCSPISGHRSVSWYQQTPGQGLQFLFEYFSETQRNKGNFPGRFSGRQFSNSRSEMNVSTLELGDSALYLCASSLYRDRAFDEQFFGPGTRLTVL.

This clonotype has a handful of counts. The genes are TRBV29-1 and TRBJ1-5; no reliable D call. Germline CDR1 and CDR2: SQVTM and ANQGSEA. Trimming removed 7 bases from V and 1 base from J, with 8 bases in between. This CDR3 has 12 amino acids. In DNA, the CDR3 is TGCAGCGCGCGGGCAAGCAATCAGCCCCAGCATTTT. It codes for CSARASNQPQHF.

This clonotype was seen at least ten times. This rearrangement joins TRBV28 to TRBJ2-7; maybe TRBD2 (6 bases). The CDR3 consists of 14 residues. CDR1 is MDHEN, CDR2 SYDVKM, per germline. Trimming cost V 5 bases and J 0 bases, with 11 bases left between them. CDR3 in DNA: TGTGCCAGCAGTCCGGAGACTAGCTCCTACGAGCAGTACGTC. Encoded protein: CASSPETSSYEQYV.